This T cell receptor beta chain came from a study of identical twins. Using its own MiXCR run on the 5' RACE reads, TCRdb lists one record per CDR3 protein. This table has about 790,000 distinct CDR3 sequences, about 20% appearing once. The V and J ends lost 1 base and 3 bases respectively, with 9 bases between them. CDR1 MNHEY and CDR2 SVGAGI come from the germline V gene. This CDR3 region has 14 residues. The sample was also linked to a second study, of T cells expressing NK-cell markers. That paper notes: In sorted CD3+CD56+NKG2C+, CD3+CD56+NKG2C- and CD3+CD56-NKG2C+ T cells, TCR beta repertoires were obtained. The sorts in several experiments were restricted to alpha-beta TCR T cells by an anti-gamma-delta TCR antibody. Where a handful of donors were concerned, these clonotypes also led the CD3+CD56-NKG2C+ fraction. Clarity on HCMV specificity was lacking for the expanded NKG2C+ T cell clones.

The sample consisted of PBMCs. The gene calls are TRBV6-5 and TRBJ1-2; D is ambiguous. The clonotype originates from a woman under 30 in good health. The CDR3 spells CASSYLQEDYGYTF. In nucleotides, the CDR3 is TGTGCCAGCAGTTACTTGCAGGAGGACTATGGCTACACCTTC.